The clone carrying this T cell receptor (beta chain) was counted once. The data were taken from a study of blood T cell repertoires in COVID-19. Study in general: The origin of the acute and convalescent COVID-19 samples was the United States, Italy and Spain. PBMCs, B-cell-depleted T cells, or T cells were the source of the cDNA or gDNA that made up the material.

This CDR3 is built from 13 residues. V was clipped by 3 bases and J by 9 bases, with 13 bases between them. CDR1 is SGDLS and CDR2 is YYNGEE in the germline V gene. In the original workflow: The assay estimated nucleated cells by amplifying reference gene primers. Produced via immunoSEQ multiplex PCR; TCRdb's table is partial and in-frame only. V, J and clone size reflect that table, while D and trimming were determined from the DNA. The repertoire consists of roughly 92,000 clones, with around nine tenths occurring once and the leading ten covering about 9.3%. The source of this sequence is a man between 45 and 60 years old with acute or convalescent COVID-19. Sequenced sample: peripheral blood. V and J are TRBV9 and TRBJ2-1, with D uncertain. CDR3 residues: CASSARGAFEQFF. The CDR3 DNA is TGTGCCAGCAGCGCAAGAGGAGCTTTTGAGCAGTTCTTC.